Listed below are T cell receptor beta chains from one sample, sequenced in a study of CD8 T cells in ankylosing spondylitis. TCRdb recomputed calls from the 5' RACE reads with MiXCR, one row per CDR3 protein. The table lists around 150,000 distinct CDR3 sequences, 30% to 40% of them singletons. Sequenced material: synovial fluid, either unsorted or a sorted T cell fraction (not recorded which). These receptors were obtained from a male donor with ankylosing spondylitis. Both conserved end residues are part of each CDR3. The D gene is left open where the match is weak. Part of the rows lack a size; the others show once, few, many or a class for expanded clones.

CDR3nt: TGTGCCAGCAGCCCGGGAGCGGAAGATACGCAGTATTTT
CDR3aa: CASSPGAEDTQYF
d_gene: NA
abundance: NA
v_gene: TRBV3-1
j_gene: TRBJ2-3

CDR3nt: TGTGCCACCCATAGACAGGGGAACACCGGGGAGCTGTTTTTT
CDR3aa: CATHRQGNTGELFF
d_gene: TRBD1
abundance: NA
v_gene: TRBV27
j_gene: TRBJ2-2

CDR3nt: TGTGCCAGCATGCTCGGGGCGGCAGGACTTGCTTACACCGGGGAGCTGTTTTTT
CDR3aa: CASMLGAAGLAYTGELFF
d_gene: NA
abundance: NA
v_gene: TRBV5-6
j_gene: TRBJ2-2

CDR3nt: TGTGCCAGCTCACTCGACACTTCCCGGGATACGCAGTATTTT
CDR3aa: CASSLDTSRDTQYF
d_gene: NA
abundance: NA
v_gene: TRBV18
j_gene: TRBJ2-3

CDR3nt: TGCAGTGCTAGAGATGCTGGGGGACGCGAGCAGTACTTC
CDR3aa: CSARDAGGREQYF
d_gene: NA
abundance: NA
v_gene: TRBV20-1
j_gene: TRBJ2-7

CDR3nt: TGCAGTGCTAGAGTCAACCTCGGCCAAGAGACCCAGTACTTC
CDR3aa: CSARVNLGQETQYF
d_gene: NA
abundance: many
v_gene: TRBV20-1
j_gene: TRBJ2-5

CDR3nt: TGTGCCAGCAGTCGACAGGGCAGGGGGTCACCCCTCCACTTT
CDR3aa: CASSRQGRGSPLHF
d_gene: TRBD1
abundance: once
v_gene: TRBV2
j_gene: TRBJ1-6

CDR3nt: TGTGCCAGCAGCACCACAGGGGCTGGCTACACCTTC
CDR3aa: CASSTTGAGYTF
d_gene: TRBD1
abundance: few
v_gene: TRBV12-3/TRBV12-4
j_gene: TRBJ1-2

CDR3nt: TGTGCCAGCAGTTTGGGACAGGTGGGGCGGGAGCTGTTTTTT
CDR3aa: CASSLGQVGRELFF
d_gene: TRBD1
abundance: NA
v_gene: TRBV12-3/TRBV12-4
j_gene: TRBJ2-2

CDR3nt: TGTGCCAGTCGCAGGGTAAAGAACACTGAAGCTTTCTTT
CDR3aa: CASRRVKNTEAFF
d_gene: NA
abundance: NA
v_gene: TRBV11-3
j_gene: TRBJ1-1

CDR3nt: TGCAGTGCTTCCGACAGGGGCCCCTACGAGCAGTACTTC
CDR3aa: CSASDRGPYEQYF
d_gene: TRBD1
abundance: once
v_gene: TRBV20-1
j_gene: TRBJ2-7

CDR3nt: TGTGCCACAGGTTTGGGACAGGTGATTAATGAAAAACTGTTTTTT
CDR3aa: CATGLGQVINEKLFF
d_gene: TRBD1
abundance: NA
v_gene: TRBV7-9
j_gene: TRBJ1-4

CDR3nt: TGTGCCAGCAGTCCCGTAGGGCTAGCGGGGGGGGATACGCAGTATTTT
CDR3aa: CASSPVGLAGGDTQYF
d_gene: TRBD2
abundance: many
v_gene: TRBV12-3/TRBV12-4
j_gene: TRBJ2-3

CDR3nt: TGTGCCAGCAGCTTAGTCAGGGGGGTCCACACTGAAGCTTTCTTT
CDR3aa: CASSLVRGVHTEAFF
d_gene: TRBD1
abundance: many
v_gene: TRBV11-3
j_gene: TRBJ1-1

CDR3nt: TGTGCCAGCAGTTTGAGACAGGGTATTAAGTTCTTC
CDR3aa: CASSLRQGIKFF
d_gene: TRBD1
abundance: NA
v_gene: TRBV28
j_gene: TRBJ2-1

CDR3nt: TGCAGTGCTCAACCCGACAGGGCCACTGAAGCTTTCTTT
CDR3aa: CSAQPDRATEAFF
d_gene: TRBD1
abundance: many
v_gene: TRBV20-1
j_gene: TRBJ1-1

CDR3nt: TGTGCCAGCGCCGCGGAGACCCAGTACTTC
CDR3aa: CASAAETQYF
d_gene: NA
abundance: few
v_gene: TRBV2
j_gene: TRBJ2-5

CDR3nt: TGTGCCAGCAGTTTAGACGGCTATGGCTACACCTTC
CDR3aa: CASSLDGYGYTF
d_gene: NA
abundance: medium-sized
v_gene: TRBV5-1
j_gene: TRBJ1-2

CDR3nt: TGTGCCAGCAGCGGGACACCTAATCAGCCCCAGCATTTT
CDR3aa: CASSGTPNQPQHF
d_gene: NA
abundance: many
v_gene: TRBV7-9
j_gene: TRBJ1-5

CDR3nt: TGTGCCAGCAGTTGGGGACAGTACCAAGAGACCCAGTACTTC
CDR3aa: CASSWGQYQETQYF
d_gene: TRBD1
abundance: NA
v_gene: TRBV6-5
j_gene: TRBJ2-5

CDR3nt: TGTGCCAGCAGCTTAGGGTCTAGCGGGGGGGCCGTCACCAAAAACATTCAGTACTTC
CDR3aa: CASSLGSSGGAVTKNIQYF
d_gene: TRBD2
abundance: many
v_gene: TRBV11-2
j_gene: TRBJ2-4

CDR3nt: TGCGCCAGCAGCCAGCAAGAGGGGCCCTACGAGCAGTACTTC
CDR3aa: CASSQQEGPYEQYF
d_gene: NA
abundance: NA
v_gene: TRBV4-3
j_gene: TRBJ2-7

CDR3nt: TGCAGTGCTACCTCTCACGGGGACAGCACAGATACGCAGTATTTT
CDR3aa: CSATSHGDSTDTQYF
d_gene: NA
abundance: NA
v_gene: TRBV20-1
j_gene: TRBJ2-3

CDR3nt: TGCAGTGCTAGAGGTGGGACCGAGGGTTCCTCGAGGGGCTACACCTTC
CDR3aa: CSARGGTEGSSRGYTF
d_gene: NA
abundance: once
v_gene: TRBV20-1
j_gene: TRBJ1-2

CDR3nt: TGTGCCAGCAGCTTTCCCGGGACCGGGGAGCTGTTTTTT
CDR3aa: CASSFPGTGELFF
d_gene: NA
abundance: NA
v_gene: TRBV11-2
j_gene: TRBJ2-2

CDR3nt: TGCAGTGCTAGTGAGGGAACTGGGATGAACACTGAAGCTTTCTTT
CDR3aa: CSASEGTGMNTEAFF
d_gene: NA
abundance: NA
v_gene: TRBV20-1
j_gene: TRBJ1-1

CDR3nt: TGTGCCAGCAGCGTAGGGACTAGCGGCACAGATACGCAGTATTTT
CDR3aa: CASSVGTSGTDTQYF
d_gene: TRBD2
abundance: NA
v_gene: TRBV9
j_gene: TRBJ2-3

CDR3nt: TGTGCCACCAGCAGGGAGACCACGACGGGGGATACGCAGTATTTT
CDR3aa: CATSRETTTGDTQYF
d_gene: NA
abundance: NA
v_gene: TRBV15
j_gene: TRBJ2-3

CDR3nt: TGTGCCAGCAGCTTTGGTACAGGGGCTAATGAAAAACTGTTTTTT
CDR3aa: CASSFGTGANEKLFF
d_gene: TRBD1
abundance: NA
v_gene: TRBV5-6
j_gene: TRBJ1-4

CDR3nt: TGCAGCGTTTCTGGGCCCCCCGAACCATACGAGCAGTACTTC
CDR3aa: CSVSGPPEPYEQYF
d_gene: NA
abundance: few
v_gene: TRBV29-1
j_gene: TRBJ2-7

CDR3nt: TGTGCCACCAGCAGAGGACTAGCGGGAGGCTACGAGCAGTACTTC
CDR3aa: CATSRGLAGGYEQYF
d_gene: TRBD2
abundance: NA
v_gene: TRBV15
j_gene: TRBJ2-7

CDR3nt: TGTGCCAGCAGCCCGGGGGACTCCAAAAACATTCAGTACTTC
CDR3aa: CASSPGDSKNIQYF
d_gene: NA
abundance: few
v_gene: TRBV3-1
j_gene: TRBJ2-4

CDR3nt: TGTGCCAGCAATCGGGACAGCTACACTGAAGCTTTCTTT
CDR3aa: CASNRDSYTEAFF
d_gene: TRBD1
abundance: few
v_gene: TRBV6-1
j_gene: TRBJ1-1

CDR3nt: TGTGCCAGCAGCGCCCCTGCGGGGGAACAGCGACAGCCCCAGCATTTT
CDR3aa: CASSAPAGEQRQPQHF
d_gene: NA
abundance: many
v_gene: TRBV9
j_gene: TRBJ1-5

CDR3nt: TGTGCCAGCAGCATGTTCGGGACAGTGAGCTACACCTTC
CDR3aa: CASSMFGTVSYTF
d_gene: TRBD1
abundance: NA
v_gene: TRBV12-3/TRBV12-4
j_gene: TRBJ1-2

CDR3nt: TGTGCCAGCAGCTCACAGATTAACTATGGCTACACCTTC
CDR3aa: CASSSQINYGYTF
d_gene: NA
abundance: many
v_gene: TRBV7-2
j_gene: TRBJ1-2

CDR3nt: TGTGCCAGCAGGGGGACAGGGGAGGGAAGAGAGACCCAGTACTTC
CDR3aa: CASRGTGEGRETQYF
d_gene: TRBD1
abundance: few
v_gene: TRBV28
j_gene: TRBJ2-5

CDR3nt: TGTGCCGAAAGCCGGGACAGGGATAATGAGCAGTTCTTC
CDR3aa: CAESRDRDNEQFF
d_gene: TRBD1
abundance: NA
v_gene: TRBV2
j_gene: TRBJ2-1

CDR3nt: TGTGCCATCAGCCGACAGGTAGGCCAGCCCCAGCATTTT
CDR3aa: CAISRQVGQPQHF
d_gene: NA
abundance: NA
v_gene: TRBV10-3
j_gene: TRBJ1-5

CDR3nt: TGTGCCACCAGCACCGGGACAGGGAGAAATGAGCAGTTCTTC
CDR3aa: CATSTGTGRNEQFF
d_gene: TRBD1
abundance: NA
v_gene: TRBV15
j_gene: TRBJ2-1

CDR3nt: TGTGCCTGGATTGGGTCCTACTCTGGAAACACCATATATTTT
CDR3aa: CAWIGSYSGNTIYF
d_gene: NA
abundance: few
v_gene: TRBV30
j_gene: TRBJ1-3

CDR3nt: TGTGCCAGCAGGTGGGGGTACGGCTACACCTTC
CDR3aa: CASRWGYGYTF
d_gene: NA
abundance: few
v_gene: TRBV6-2/TRBV6-3
j_gene: TRBJ1-2

CDR3nt: TGTGCCAGCAGCGTAGGGGACAGCCAGGGAAACACCATATATTTT
CDR3aa: CASSVGDSQGNTIYF
d_gene: TRBD1
abundance: many
v_gene: TRBV9
j_gene: TRBJ1-3

CDR3nt: TGCAGCGTTGGGGAGCGGGGGTCTCGAGAGACCCAGTACTTC
CDR3aa: CSVGERGSRETQYF
d_gene: TRBD2
abundance: few
v_gene: TRBV29-1
j_gene: TRBJ2-5

CDR3nt: TGTGCCAGCAGTTTATCACAGGGCCTTAACACTGAAGCTTTCTTT
CDR3aa: CASSLSQGLNTEAFF
d_gene: NA
abundance: many
v_gene: TRBV12-3/TRBV12-4
j_gene: TRBJ1-1

CDR3nt: TGTGCCAGCAGCCCCGGACTAGCGGCCTACAATGAGCAGTTCTTC
CDR3aa: CASSPGLAAYNEQFF
d_gene: TRBD2
abundance: many
v_gene: TRBV7-2
j_gene: TRBJ2-1

CDR3nt: TGCGCCAGCAGCTTCTCTACGAGCTCCTACGAGCAGTACTTC
CDR3aa: CASSFSTSSYEQYF
d_gene: NA
abundance: NA
v_gene: TRBV5-1
j_gene: TRBJ2-7

CDR3nt: TGTGCCAGCAGCCGCCCCAGTCTCCCGGGACAGGGGGCCATTGAGCAGTTCTTC
CDR3aa: CASSRPSLPGQGAIEQFF
d_gene: TRBD1
abundance: few
v_gene: TRBV4-2
j_gene: TRBJ2-1

CDR3nt: TGCAGCGTTGAAGGACAGGGTAGTACAAACATTCAGTACTTC
CDR3aa: CSVEGQGSTNIQYF
d_gene: TRBD1
abundance: many
v_gene: TRBV29-1
j_gene: TRBJ2-4